The 13 T cell receptor beta chains below all came from one sample that was sequenced in a study of prognosis after radiotherapy for stage I lung cancer. Two-round multiplex PCR, the amplification method, yielded TCR beta CDR3 from genomic DNA. Primers were specific to each TRBV and TRBJ gene in first-round PCR. TCRdb re-analysed the multiplex PCR reads in MiXCR, keeping a single row per CDR3 protein. Here the sample spans roughly 24,000 distinct CDR3 sequences, about 41% being singletons. The sample was PBMCs, taken before or after stereotactic body radiation therapy (not recorded which). The receptors stem from a donor aged 50 or older with non-small cell lung cancer.

This clonotype is categorized as medium-sized. This chain links TRBV6-4 with TRBJ2-2; 9 nucleotides align to TRBD2. V was pared by 4 bases and J by 4 bases, with 7 bases of the junction left unmatched. Germline CDR1 MRHNA, CDR2 SNTAGT. There are 16 residues in the CDR3. The CDR3 here is CASSVVGSGGTGELFF. The DNA of the CDR3 is TGTGCCAGCAGTGTAGTTGGTAGCGGGGGCACCGGGGAGCTGTTTTTT.

This clonotype has a count of ten or more. CDR3 in amino acids: CASILGVGDTQYF. In DNA form, the CDR3 reads TGTGCCAGCATCCTTGGGGTGGGGGATACGCAGTATTTT. The chain carries TRBV7-8 and TRBJ2-3; D remains ambiguous. Trimming removed 7 bases from V and 6 bases from J, with 14 bases in between. The CDR3 consists of 13 residues. Germline V gene lookup returns CDR1 SGHVS and CDR2 FQNEAQ.

In this sample, this clonotype turned up many times. The rearrangement links TRBV10-3 to TRBJ2-2; D uncertain. CDR1 and CDR2 from the germline V gene are ENHRY and SYGVKD. The CDR3 extends over 14 amino acids. V was clipped by 2 bases and J by 0 bases, with 4 bases between them. CDR3 coding DNA: TGTGCCATCAGTGAGGTCGCGAACACCGGGGAGCTGTTTTTT. This codes for CAISEVANTGELFF.

This clonotype was seen ten or more times. V is TRBV3-1 and J is TRBJ2-1; 8 bases map to TRBD1. This CDR3 comprises 13 residues. Germline V CDR1 and CDR2: LGHDT, YNNKEL (reference sequence). V lost 4 bases, J lost 13 bases, and 9 bases stayed unmatched. CDR3 nucleotides: TGTGCCAGCAGCCCTAGCACCGGGACAGGTCAGTTCTTC. Its translation: CASSPSTGTGQFF.

This clonotype showed up many times. CDR3 DNA sequence: TGTGCCAGCAGTTACATTAGTGGAAACACCATATATTTT. Amino acid sequence: CASSYISGNTIYF. The chain recombines TRBV6-5 with TRBJ1-3; D is uncertain. Trimming left V 2 bases short and J 3 bases short, with 5 bases between. Per the germline V gene, CDR1 is MNHEY and CDR2 is SVGAGI. The CDR3 is 13 residues long.

Worth noting for this clonotype: This likely stems from a read error, as it lies one base from a far larger clone. The V call is TRBV6-8, the J call TRBJ2-7; 8 positions match TRBD1. V dropped 5 bases and J dropped 0; count of bases not matched to a gene: 9. Germline lookup yields CDR1 MNHGY and CDR2 SAAAGT. This CDR3 comprises 16 residues. Here the CDR3 DNA reads TGTGCCAGCAGTGGGCGGGACAGGAGCTTCTCCTACGAGCAGTACTTC. This gives the protein CASSGRDRSFSYEQYF.

For this clonotype: It is likely a read error: a sequence one base away is far more abundant. The V call is TRBV7-3, the J call TRBJ2-1, with D perhaps matching TRBD1 or TRBD2 (5 bases each). Germline CDR1 SGHTA, CDR2 FQGTGA. CDR3 length: 16 amino acids. CDR3 nucleotide sequence: TGTGCCATCAGCCGCATAGAGGGACCCTCCTACAATGAGCAGTTCTTC. Its protein product is CAISRIEGPSYNEQFF.

This clonotype was picked up many times. The chain is built from TRBV28 and TRBJ2-4; D gene ambiguous. The germline V gene encodes CDR1 MDHEN and CDR2 SYDVKM. V was cut by 3 bases and J by 0 bases, with 12 bases left in between. The CDR3 is made up of 16 amino acids. This chain's CDR3 is CASSFSQDLAKNIQYF. In DNA, the CDR3 is TGTGCCAGCAGTTTTTCTCAGGATCTAGCCAAAAACATTCAGTACTTC.

V and J are TRBV12-3 or TRBV12-4 and TRBJ1-2; D is perhaps TRBD1 (6 bases). V lost 6 bases and J 7 bases, leaving 15 bases between the germline ends. The CDR3 is 13 amino acids. The CDR3 reads CASSEGGGVGYTF. The CDR3, as DNA: TGTGCCAGCAGCGAGGGGGGGGGGGTTGGCTACACCTTC.

This clonotype was found many times. The chain carries TRBV5-1 and TRBJ2-1, with 12 nucleotides matching TRBD2. The CDR3 totals 17 residues. The V segment lost 5 bases and the J segment 6 bases; nucleotides outside the gene matches: 12. Germline loops: CDR1 SGHRS, CDR2 YFSETQ. DNA for the CDR3: TGCGCCAGCAGAACTACCCCCCTAGCGGGGGGGCCCAATGAGCAGTTCTTC. Protein: CASRTTPLAGGPNEQFF. Complete variable domain (other parts from reference TRBV5-1 and TRBJ2-1): KAGVTQTPRYLIKTRGQQVTLSCSPISGHRSVSWYQQTPGQGLQFLFEYFSETQRNKGNFPGRFSGRQFSNSRSEMNVSTLELGDSALYLCASRTTPLAGGPNEQFFGPGTRLTVL.

This clonotype was recorded once. The chain joins TRBV2 to TRBJ1-2; no definite D call. Germline V gene sequence: CDR1 SNHLY, CDR2 FYNNEI. The V gene lost 5 bases and the J gene lost 0 bases, with 13 bases spanning the gap. This CDR3 is built from 15 residues. The CDR3: CASSQEPVTNYGYTF. The CDR3 DNA reads TGTGCCAGCAGTCAAGAACCCGTCACTAACTATGGCTACACCTTC.

The table lists this clonotype with many counts. The V call is TRBV6-1, the J call TRBJ1-2, with 8 bases aligning to TRBD1. The junction had 10 bases not matched to a gene; V was cut back by 9 bases and J by 4 bases. This CDR3 comprises 14 residues. Germline CDR1 reads MNHNS; CDR2 reads SASEGT. Written as DNA, the CDR3 is TGTGCCAGTCAGCCACGGGACAGGTCCTATGGCTACACCTTC. Encoded protein: CASQPRDRSYGYTF.

In its sample, this clonotype was seen many times. The rearrangement links TRBV20-1 to TRBJ1-4; tentatively, D is TRBD1 (5 bases). The CDR3 has 15 amino acids. Trimming removed 3 bases at V and 10 bases at J, with 21 bases between. From germline, CDR1 is DFQATT and CDR2 SNEGSKA (reference sequence). The CDR3 loop is CSARGRVDNEGKLFF. CDR3 DNA: TGCAGTGCTAGGGGCAGGGTGGATAATGAAGGAAAACTGTTTTTT.